The sample holds many counts of the clone carrying this TCR beta chain. Its antigen is still unknown. The sample originates from a study of T cells after yellow fever vaccination. Findings and caveats of the study: Peak timing came faster in the weaker secondary response, day 5 versus 15. Contaminants from the bulk population, in the form of abundant clonotypes, could be found in FACS-sorted repertoires.

Trimming removed 6 bases from V and 2 bases from J, with 26 bases in between. Looked up from germline, CDR1 is SNHLY and CDR2 is FYNNEI. The CDR3 covers 19 residues. Via MiXCR, TCRdb re-called the 5' RACE reads, giving one row per CDR3 protein. The sample includes 250,000 or so distinct CDR3 sequences, roughly 4% seen only once; the top ten take under 20%. V and J are TRBV2 and TRBJ2-1; either TRBD1 or TRBD2 may supply D (5 bases each). The sequencing used PBMCs, collected 15 days after the yellow fever booster vaccination. This TCR came from a man aged 18 to 30 who received the YFV17D yellow fever vaccine. The CDR3 DNA reads as TGTGCCAGCAGGGGGACCGGACAACTTCATTCTTGGGCCTACAATGAGCAGTTCTTC. Amino acids: CASRGTGQLHSWAYNEQFF.